Listed here are 31 T cell receptor beta chains from one sample, sequenced in a study of immune cell composition in non-small cell lung cancer. Repertoires were generated with immunoSEQ multiplex PCR, while TCRdb's copy carries only in-frame clones and drops some. This sample has roughly 11,000 clones, with around 64% found just once. Sequencing input: lung tumor tissue. The receptors here all came from a human donor with non-small cell lung cancer.

This clone was found a few times. This rearrangement joins TRBV7-8 to TRBJ1-1; 9 bases line up with TRBD1. This CDR3 comprises 14 residues. V gave up 4 bases and J gave up 3 bases; unmatched junction bases: 3. Germline CDR1 is SGHVS and CDR2 is FQNEAQ. CDR3 residues: CASSSRTGDTEAFF. The CDR3 coding sequence is TGTGCCAGCAGCTCAAGGACAGGGGACACTGAAGCTTTCTTT.

This clone was observed once. This chain joins TRBV7-9 and TRBJ2-3; 8 bases map to TRBD2. V dropped 4 bases and J dropped 0; count of bases not matched to a gene: 6. Germline V gives CDR1 SEHNR, CDR2 FQNEAQ (reference sequence). The length of the CDR3 is 16 residues. CDR3 DNA sequence: TGTGCCAGCAGCTCCTTTAGCGGGGCTAGCACAGATACGCAGTATTTT. Protein: CASSSFSGASTDTQYF. Together with reference TRBV7-9 and TRBJ2-3, the CDR3 gives the full variable domain: DTGVSQNPRHKITKRGQNVTFRCDPISEHNRLYWYRQTLGQGPEFLTYFQNEAQLEKSRLLSDRFSAERPKGSFSTLEIQRTEQGDSAMYLCASSSFSGASTDTQYFGPGTRLTVL.

CDR3 nucleotide sequence: TGTGCCAGTAGCCCGGGACAGGGGATATACAATGAGCAGTTCTTC. Translating gives CASSPGQGIYNEQFF. The chain combines TRBV19 with TRBJ2-1; 10 bases align to TRBD1. After removal of 6 bases from V and 4 bases from J, the junction contained 6 bases not matched to a gene. In germline, CDR1 is LNHDA, CDR2 SQIVND (reference sequence). The CDR3 is made up of 15 amino acids.

In its sample, this clone was seen once. This chain joins TRBV7-9 and TRBJ2-7; the match to TRBD1 covers 8 bases. V was clipped by 5 bases and J by 6 bases; unmatched bases: 6. Germline assignment: CDR1 SEHNR and CDR2 FQNEAQ (reference sequence). The CDR3 runs 13 residues. The CDR3 reads CASSADRGGEQYF. CDR3 nucleotides: TGTGCCAGCAGCGCCGACAGGGGCGGCGAGCAGTACTTC.

The rearrangement joins TRBV4-3 to TRBJ2-1; D uncertain. V was trimmed by 5 bases and J by 9 bases, leaving 14 bases between them. Germline values: CDR1 LGHNA, CDR2 YSLEER. The CDR3 extends over 13 amino acids. The CDR3 DNA is TGCGCCAGCAGCACGACGGCCAACAGTGAGCAGTTCTTC. This translates into CASSTTANSEQFF.

V and J are TRBV20-1 and TRBJ2-7; no definite D call. Germline loops: CDR1 DFQATT, CDR2 SNEGSKA (reference sequence). The CDR3 totals 11 residues. Trimming shortened V by 7 bases and J by 2 bases, and 9 bases separated the two germline ends. In nucleotides, the CDR3 is TGCAGTGTGACACCCACCTACGAGCAGTACTTC. This encodes CSVTPTYEQYF.

The V call is TRBV7-8, the J call TRBJ2-1, with unresolved D. Germline V gene sequence: CDR1 SGHVS, CDR2 FQNEAQ. CDR3 length: 15 residues. Deletions cut 5 bases from V and 0 bases from J, with 11 bases between. The CDR3 nucleotides read TGTGCCAGCAGCGTACTTCTAAGCTCCTACAATGAGCAGTTCTTC. Translation: CASSVLLSSYNEQFF.

The chain uses TRBV28 and TRBJ2-3, with D possibly TRBD2 on 6 matching bases. In germline, CDR1 is MDHEN, CDR2 SYDVKM. The V end lost 3 bases, the J end lost 5 bases, and 18 bases lay between the germline ends. The CDR3 is made up of 16 amino acids. In DNA form, the CDR3 reads TGTGCCAGCAGTTTGGCGGGGCGGGATGCGGTAGATACGCAGTATTTT. This gives the protein CASSLAGRDAVDTQYF.

J is TRBJ2-7 and V is TRBV28; TRBD1 matches at 7 bases. Germline lookup yields CDR1 MDHEN and CDR2 SYDVKM. The CDR3 is 14 amino acids. Unmatched junction bases numbered 9, after V lost 5 bases and J lost 5 bases. The chain's CDR3 is CASSRLTGIHEQYF. CDR3 coding DNA: TGTGCCAGCAGTAGGCTGACAGGGATCCACGAGCAGTACTTC. Full variable domain (remainder filled in from reference TRBV28 and TRBJ2-7): DVKVTQSSRYLVKRTGEKVFLECVQDMDHENMFWYRQDPGLGLRLIYFSYDVKMKEKGDIPEGYSVSREKKERFSLILESASTNQTSMYLCASSRLTGIHEQYFGPGTRLTVT.

The chain uses TRBV28 and TRBJ2-3; TRBD1 might be the D (5 bases). The CDR3 spans 14 residues. Germline V gene data show CDR1 as MDHEN and CDR2 as SYDVKM. With 1 base removed from V and 1 base from J, the gap between germline ends came to 6 bases. This CDR3 reads CASSLSTGTDTQYF. The DNA for the CDR3 is TGTGCCAGCAGTTTATCGACAGGCACAGATACGCAGTATTTT.

This clone appeared once. CDR3 protein: CASSQDRGSSYEQYF. The CDR3 nucleotides are TGCGCCAGCAGCCAAGACAGGGGGAGCTCCTACGAGCAGTACTTC. The gene calls are TRBV4-3 and TRBJ2-5; 7 positions agree with TRBD1. The DNA end is more similar to TRBJ2-7, so the J call may be wrong. Germline V CDR1 and CDR2: LGHNA, YSLEER. The CDR3 contains 15 residues.

This clone has only one observation. The V call is TRBV9, the J call TRBJ2-1; possibly TRBD1 for D (5 bases). V lost 0 bases, J lost 7 bases, and 14 bases lay in between. CDR3 size: 15 residues. Germline CDR1 reads SGDLS; CDR2 reads YYNGEE. In nucleotides, the CDR3 is TGTGCCAGCAGCGTAGAAAGGGGCGCCTTTAATGAGCAGTTCTTC. Translated: CASSVERGAFNEQFF. The variable domain in full, completed from reference TRBV9 and TRBJ2-1, reads DSGVTQTPKHLITATGQRVTLRCSPRSGDLSVYWYQQSLDQGLQFLIQYYNGEERAKGNILERFSAQQFPDLHSELNLSSLELGDSALYFCASSVERGAFNEQFFGPGTRLTVL.

The chain links TRBV18 to TRBJ2-2; a weak D match, TRBD2 (5 bases). Trimming left V 0 bases short and J 1 base short, with 6 bases between. CDR3 length: 15 residues. CDR1 KGHSH and CDR2 LQKENI come from the germline V gene. CDR3 amino acids: CASSPPGVNTGELFF. CDR3 DNA sequence: TGTGCCAGCTCACCACCGGGAGTGAACACCGGGGAGCTGTTTTTT.

The chain has TRBV7-3 and TRBJ2-3; perhaps TRBD2 as D (5 bases). The germline gives CDR1 SGHTA, CDR2 FQGTGA. The V and J ends lost 5 bases and 3 bases respectively, with 15 bases between them. This CDR3 is 15 amino acids long. CDR3 sequence: CASSQSGYETDTQYF. The CDR3 nucleotides are TGTGCCAGCAGCCAGTCGGGGTACGAGACAGATACGCAGTATTTT.

In this sample, this clone turned up a few times. CDR3 DNA sequence: TGTGCCAGCTCACCCCGACAGACTACCGGGGAGCTGTTTTTT. Amino acids: CASSPRQTTGELFF. The chain recombines TRBV18 with TRBJ2-2; TRBD1 is a possible D gene (5 bases). Germline CDR1 and CDR2: KGHSH and LQKENI. V lost 3 bases to trimming and J lost 5 bases, with 10 bases between them. The CDR3 totals 14 residues. Supplemented by reference TRBV18 and TRBJ2-2, the full variable domain reads NAGVMQNPRHLVRRRGQEARLRCSPMKGHSHVYWYRQLPEEGLKFMVYLQKENIIDESGMPKERFSAEFPKEGPSILRIQQVVRGDSAAYFCASSPRQTTGELFFGEGSRLTVL.

The V call is TRBV6-1, the J call TRBJ2-3, with 14 bases identical to TRBD2. The germline V gene has CDR1 MNHNS and CDR2 SASEGT. The CDR3 consists of 15 residues. Unmatched junction bases numbered 7, after V lost 8 bases and J lost 6 bases. The CDR3 loop reads CASPPGLAGVDTQYF. The CDR3, as DNA: TGTGCCAGCCCCCCGGGACTAGCGGGAGTGGATACGCAGTATTTT.

The chain links TRBV14 to TRBJ1-1, with a possible D match to TRBD1 (5 bases). This CDR3 is built from 12 residues. Trimming took off 4 bases at V and 9 bases at J, with 12 bases between the two ends. Per germline, CDR1 SGHDN and CDR2 FVKESK. The CDR3 coding sequence is TGTGCCAGCAGCCCTGACAGAATGAAAGCTTTCTTT. Translating gives CASSPDRMKAFF.

The V and J genes are TRBV6-6 and TRBJ2-7; 8 positions match TRBD1. This CDR3 comprises 14 residues. Germline V gene data show CDR1 as MNHNY and CDR2 as SVGAGI (reference sequence). Trimming removed 6 bases from V and 3 bases from J; junction bases left unmatched: 7. The CDR3 sequence: CASSQGQEYYEQYF. The CDR3 bases are TGTGCCAGCAGCCAGGGACAGGAGTACTACGAGCAGTACTTC.

This clone was counted between two and nine times. This rearrangement joins TRBV18 to TRBJ2-3; D may be TRBD2 (6 bases). V gave up 2 bases and J gave up 4 bases, with 25 bases separating them. The CDR3 consists of 19 residues. Germline V gene data show CDR1 as KGHSH and CDR2 as LQKENI. The CDR3 DNA is TGTGCCAGCTCACCAAGGAATGCGGCGGGAAAGGCACCCGCAGATACGCAGTATTTT. Residues: CASSPRNAAGKAPADTQYF. The whole variable domain, filled in from reference TRBV18 and TRBJ2-3, reads NAGVMQNPRHLVRRRGQEARLRCSPMKGHSHVYWYRQLPEEGLKFMVYLQKENIIDESGMPKERFSAEFPKEGPSILRIQQVVRGDSAAYFCASSPRNAAGKAPADTQYFGPGTRLTVL.

This chain joins TRBV30 and TRBJ1-1, with 8 bases that match TRBD1. The CDR3 has 12 residues. With V trimmed by 5 bases and J by 7 bases, 6 bases remained unmatched. Germline V gene lookup returns CDR1 GTSNPN and CDR2 SVGIG (reference sequence). CDR3 amino acids: CAWSRGPGEAFF. Written as DNA, the CDR3 is TGTGCCTGGTCCAGGGGGCCTGGTGAAGCTTTCTTT.

This clone was recorded a few times. The CDR3 loop reads CASRTSTTNTGELFF. The CDR3 DNA is TGCGCCAGCCGTACTAGCACTACCAACACCGGGGAGCTGTTTTTT. The gene calls are TRBV4-3 and TRBJ2-2; tentatively, D is TRBD2 (6 bases). Trimming left V 8 bases short and J 2 bases short, with 15 bases between. Germline CDR1 is LGHNA and CDR2 is YSLEER. The CDR3 sequence is 15 residues long.

This clone was observed once. The gene calls are TRBV4-2 and TRBJ2-7, with D perhaps TRBD1 (6 bases). Trimming left V 4 bases short and J 1 base short, with 23 bases between. The CDR3 extends over 18 amino acids. CDR1 and CDR2 (germline): LGHNA, YNFKEQ. DNA for the CDR3: TGTGCCAGCAGCCCTGGACAGAGGGATGGCGGGTTTTCCTACGAGCAGTACTTC. This gives the protein CASSPGQRDGGFSYEQYF.

V and J are TRBV27 and TRBJ2-7; unclear D gene. Germline CDR1 is MNHEY and CDR2 is SMNVEV (reference sequence). The CDR3 has 15 residues. V lost 5 bases and J lost 2, with 16 bases in between. The DNA for the CDR3 is TGTGCCAGCAGTCTAACCCCCTGGGCCACCTACGAGCAGTACTTC. It encodes CASSLTPWATYEQYF.

The rearrangement links TRBV6-1 to TRBJ1-1; maybe TRBD1 (6 bases). Trimming cost V 6 bases and J 4 bases, with 18 bases left between them. Germline assignment: CDR1 MNHNS and CDR2 SASEGT. This CDR3 has 15 residues. The chain's CDR3 is CASREPERQVTEAFF. The CDR3 DNA follows: TGTGCCAGCAGGGAACCCGAGAGACAGGTCACTGAAGCTTTCTTT.

The chain joins TRBV11-2 to TRBJ2-7; D gene unclear. Germline loops: CDR1 SGHAT, CDR2 FQNNGV. The CDR3 is 16 amino acids. V gave up 4 bases and J gave up 0 bases, with 16 bases separating them. The CDR3 DNA follows: TGTGCCAGCAGCTCCCTTTCTGGTGGTAGCTCCTACGAGCAGTACTTC. It encodes CASSSLSGGSSYEQYF.

V gene TRBV7-3 combines with J gene TRBJ2-3; a weak D match, TRBD2 (6 bases). CDR3 length: 18 residues. The germline V and J ends were trimmed by 3 bases and 1 base, with 20 bases remaining between them. The V gene's germline CDR1 is SGHTA and CDR2 FQGTGA. The DNA of the CDR3 is TGTGCCAGCAGCTTTAAAATCGGGGAGAGGAGGGGCACAGATACGCAGTATTTT. It translates to CASSFKIGERRGTDTQYF.

By sample share, this clone is medium-sized. The chain couples TRBV18 to TRBJ2-3; 12 nucleotides match TRBD2. J lost 6 bases, V lost 6 bases, and 7 bases had no gene match. The CDR3 has 15 residues. Germline CDR1 reads KGHSH; CDR2 reads LQKENI. CDR3 sequence reads: CASSQGLAGTDTQYF. The CDR3 nucleotides read TGTGCCAGCTCGCAGGGACTAGCGGGTACGGATACGCAGTATTTT. Based on the CDR3 plus reference TRBV18 and TRBJ2-3, the full variable domain is NAGVMQNPRHLVRRRGQEARLRCSPMKGHSHVYWYRQLPEEGLKFMVYLQKENIIDESGMPKERFSAEFPKEGPSILRIQQVVRGDSAAYFCASSQGLAGTDTQYFGPGTRLTVL.

The chain employs TRBV7-2 and TRBJ2-3; the D gene is possibly TRBD1 (5 bases). The V end lost 7 bases, the J end lost 8 bases, and 16 bases lay between the germline ends. CDR1 is SGHTA, CDR2 FQGNSA, per germline. CDR3 length: 13 amino acids. The CDR3 DNA reads as TGTGCCAGCACCCCCTTGGCTGGGGCTACGCAGTATTTT. It is translated as CASTPLAGATQYF.

This chain connects TRBV30 to TRBJ1-2; D is undetermined. With 2 bases removed from V and 6 bases from J, the gap between germline ends came to 13 bases. Germline values: CDR1 GTSNPN, CDR2 SVGIG (reference sequence). The CDR3 length is 13 residues. The CDR3 protein is CAWSRPGTHGYTF. The CDR3, as DNA: TGTGCCTGGAGTAGACCAGGTACTCATGGCTACACCTTC.

This clone was counted only a few times. The chain recombines TRBV6-6 with TRBJ2-7; D may be TRBD2 (5 bases). V was pared by 0 bases and J by 3 bases, with 9 bases between. Germline lookup yields CDR1 MNHNY and CDR2 SVGAGI (reference sequence). The CDR3 spans 14 residues. In DNA form, the CDR3 reads TGTGCCAGCAGTTACTCCGTTGACTACTACGAGCAGTACTTC. This translates into CASSYSVDYYEQYF.

The chain is built from TRBV7-8 and TRBJ2-7, with D maybe TRBD2 (6 bases). The CDR3 is 14 amino acids. Germline assignment: CDR1 SGHVS and CDR2 FQNEAQ. Deletions cut 5 bases from V and 3 bases from J, with 14 bases between. The CDR3 loop reads CASSHEGGHYEQYF. In DNA, the CDR3 is TGTGCCAGCAGCCATGAGGGAGGACACTACGAGCAGTACTTC.